These T cell receptor beta chains were read from a single sample in a study of CD8 T cells in ankylosing spondylitis. TCRdb re-analysed the 5' RACE reads in MiXCR, keeping a single row per CDR3 protein. The repertoire holds over 150,000 distinct CDR3 sequences, around 13% seen once, with about 17% in the top ten. The sample consisted of blood, either unsorted or a sorted T cell fraction (not recorded which). The receptor set was obtained from a male donor with ankylosing spondylitis or in good health (not recorded which). The CDR3 runs from the conserved cysteine through the conserved F or W. A D gene is named only where the DNA matches it firmly. Not all rows give a size; the values are once, few, many and, for expanded clones, a class.

J | D | V | length | size | CDR3 | DNA
TRBJ1-2 | NA | TRBV28 | 12 | many | CASTSTGYGYTF | TGTGCCAGCACCTCCACAGGGTATGGCTACACCTTC
TRBJ2-7 | NA | TRBV20-1 | 13 | NA | CSATGRASYEQYF | TGCAGTGCTACGGGACGGGCATCCTACGAGCAGTACTTC
TRBJ1-5 | NA | TRBV4-1 | 13 | few | CASSLGEDQPQHF | TGCGCCAGCAGCCTGGGGGAGGATCAGCCCCAGCATTTT
TRBJ2-7 | TRBD2 | TRBV5-6 | 18 | few | CASSLFLLAGRHSQEQYF | TGTGCCAGCAGCTTGTTTCTACTAGCGGGAAGGCATAGTCAAGAGCAGTACTTC
TRBJ1-1 | NA | TRBV29-1 | 11 | many | CSVYSVGGAFF | TGCAGCGTTTACTCCGTCGGGGGAGCTTTCTTT
TRBJ2-5 | TRBD2 | TRBV12-3/TRBV12-4 | 15 | NA | CASSLASGGGETQYF | TGTGCCAGCAGTTTAGCGAGCGGGGGGGGAGAGACCCAGTACTTC
TRBJ2-1 | TRBD2 | TRBV6-5 | 16 | NA | CASSSRRTSGSDEQFF | TGTGCCAGCAGCTCTCGCCGGACTAGCGGGAGTGATGAGCAGTTCTTC
TRBJ2-7 | NA | TRBV27 | 15 | NA | CASSPTVSLSYEQYF | TGTGCCAGCAGTCCGACAGTTTCGCTCTCCTACGAGCAGTACTTC
TRBJ2-7 | TRBD2 | TRBV27 | 14 | NA | CASKFGGDSHEQYF | TGTGCCAGCAAGTTTGGGGGGGATTCCCACGAGCAGTACTTC
TRBJ2-2 | NA | TRBV7-2 | 18 | NA | CASSLAHLAGRATGELFF | TGTGCCAGCAGCTTAGCGCATTTGGCCGGGCGGGCCACCGGGGAGCTGTTTTTT
TRBJ2-7 | NA | TRBV30 | 14 | few | CAWSADGTFYEQYF | TGTGCCTGGAGTGCTGACGGTACCTTCTACGAGCAGTACTTC
TRBJ2-1 | NA | TRBV5-1 | 17 | NA | CASSLIIGDSSYNEQFF | TGCGCCAGCAGCTTGATCATCGGGGATTCCTCCTACAATGAGCAGTTCTTC
TRBJ1-1 | NA | TRBV6-1 | 16 | NA | CASSDYLQGVRTEAFF | TGTGCCAGCAGTGACTACCTACAGGGAGTAAGGACTGAAGCTTTCTTT
TRBJ1-2 | TRBD1 | TRBV29-1 | 16 | NA | CSVDDRGKNWDYGYTF | TGCAGCGTTGATGACAGGGGAAAGAATTGGGACTATGGCTACACCTTC
TRBJ2-6 | NA | TRBV5-1 | 18 | few | CASSLGAEGYSGANVLTF | TGCGCCAGCAGCTTGGGGGCGGAGGGCTACTCTGGGGCCAACGTCCTGACTTTC
TRBJ2-7 | NA | TRBV7-2 | 13 | NA | CASSLYRDYEQYF | TGTGCCAGCAGCTTATATCGGGACTACGAGCAGTACTTC
TRBJ2-2 | TRBD1 | TRBV4-1 | 13 | many | CASSRQGVRELFF | TGCGCCAGCAGCCGACAGGGGGTCCGGGAGCTGTTTTTT
TRBJ2-1 | NA | TRBV19 | 12 | NA | CASSVSGNEQFF | TGTGCCAGTAGTGTTTCCGGCAATGAGCAGTTCTTC
TRBJ2-1 | NA | TRBV25-1 | 11 | NA | CASSIVGEQFF | TGTGCCAGCAGTATCGTTGGGGAGCAGTTCTTC
TRBJ2-1 | TRBD2 | TRBV12-3/TRBV12-4 | 16 | many | CASSPRLAGGPNEQFF | TGTGCCAGCAGCCCTCGACTAGCGGGGGGGCCCAATGAGCAGTTCTTC
TRBJ2-7 | NA | TRBV20-1 | 12 | NA | CSASNRQLQQYF | TGCAGTGCTAGTAACCGACAGCTCCAGCAGTACTTC
TRBJ2-1 | TRBD2 | TRBV4-1 | 16 | many | CASSQPKRGGYNEQFF | TGCGCCAGCAGCCAACCGAAGCGGGGGGGCTACAATGAGCAGTTCTTC
TRBJ2-3 | NA | TRBV6-5 | 17 | NA | CASSYSLDEQGSDTQYF | TGTGCCAGCAGTTACTCTTTGGACGAGCAGGGGTCAGATACGCAGTATTTT
TRBJ2-1 | NA | TRBV11-2 | 13 | NA | CASSSVTYNEQFF | TGTGCCAGCAGCTCCGTCACGTACAATGAGCAGTTCTTC
TRBJ2-7 | NA | TRBV3-1 | 17 | NA | CASSPRNPPSNSYEQYF | TGTGCCAGCAGCCCTCGTAATCCGCCTAGCAACTCCTACGAGCAGTACTTC
TRBJ2-5 | NA | TRBV11-2 | 17 | NA | CASSLGWDLKGEETQYF | TGTGCCAGCAGCTTAGGTTGGGACCTAAAGGGGGAAGAGACCCAGTACTTC
TRBJ2-1 | NA | TRBV11-1 | 14 | NA | CASTMSSSYNEQFF | TGTGCCAGCACCATGTCCAGCTCCTACAATGAGCAGTTCTTC
TRBJ2-7 | TRBD1 | TRBV14 | 15 | NA | CASSPPGQGEYEQYF | TGTGCCAGCAGCCCACCGGGACAGGGAGAATACGAGCAGTACTTC
TRBJ1-1 | NA | TRBV4-1 | 14 | few | CASRYDTGRAEAFF | TGCGCCAGCAGATACGACACTGGACGCGCTGAAGCTTTCTTT
TRBJ1-1 | NA | TRBV10-3 | 12 | NA | CAISAENTEAFF | TGTGCCATCAGTGCCGAGAACACTGAAGCTTTCTTT
TRBJ2-5 | NA | TRBV15 | 13 | NA | CATSRVPHKTQYF | TGTGCCACCAGCAGAGTCCCCCACAAGACCCAGTACTTC